This T cell receptor (beta chain) stems from a study of blood T cell repertoires in COVID-19. At the level of the study: Collection of acute and convalescent COVID-19 samples took place in the United States, Italy and Spain.

Some clones are missing from TCRdb's copy, which holds only in-frame ones; the method was immunoSEQ multiplex PCR. The sample includes under 80,000 clones, approximately 86% of them seen just once. This CDR3 has 14 residues. The V segment lost 4 bases and the J segment 2 bases; nucleotides outside the gene matches: 3. The germline V gene encodes CDR1 SGHVS and CDR2 FQNEAQ. This chain joins TRBV7-8 and TRBJ2-7; 9 nucleotides align to TRBD1. This clonotype was obtained from a human donor in a cohort sampled during active COVID-19. The sequencing input was peripheral blood. CDR3 loop: CASSYGQGPYEQYF. DNA for the CDR3: TGTGCCAGCAGCTACGGACAGGGGCCCTACGAGCAGTACTTC.